Below, 21 T cell receptor beta chains from the same sample are listed, as sequenced in a study of blood T cell repertoires in COVID-19. The data were produced by immunoSEQ multiplex PCR, yet TCRdb's version contains in-frame clones alone and is incomplete. The data contain more than 250,000 clones, 70% to 90% of them singletons. Source material: PBMCs or T cells enriched from blood (not recorded which). These receptor sequences come from a man aged 25-45 years who had recovered from COVID-19.

In this sample, this clone turned up many times. No conserved phenylalanine or tryptophan is present at the end of the CDR3, so a read error is the likely explanation. It is unclear where the CDR3 begins or ends on the DNA, so no DNA is shown, and the CDR3 is as TCRdb lists it. The V gene is TRBV21-1, the J gene TRBJ1-5. TRBV21-1 is flagged as a pseudogene. 11 amino acids form the CDR3, both terminal residues included. The CDR3 loop reads CASSIRDCKRR.

The chain combines TRBV5-6 with TRBJ1-5, with D tentatively TRBD1 (6 bases). In germline, CDR1 is SGHDT, CDR2 YYEEEE. This CDR3 has 14 amino acids. Trimming removed 5 bases from V and 7 bases from J, with 16 bases in between. DNA of the CDR3: TGTGCCAGCAGGGCGTGGGGGCGGCAACAGCCCCAGCATTTT. Residues: CASRAWGRQQPQHF.

As to this clone: This CDR3 is also generated by other DNA sequences in the sample. The rearrangement joins TRBV4-3 to TRBJ1-1; TRBD1 is a possible D gene (5 bases). V lost 0 bases to trimming and J lost 1 base, with 15 bases between them. There are 17 residues in the CDR3. Germline loops: CDR1 LGHNA, CDR2 YSLEER. CDR3 in amino acids: CASSQDLLGTANTEAFF. The CDR3 DNA follows: TGCGCCAGCAGCCAAGATTTGTTGGGGACTGCGAACACTGAAGCTTTCTTT.

V usage is TRBV6-5 and J usage is TRBJ1-1; D not certain. V lost 4 bases, J lost 8 bases, and 8 bases lay in between. The germline V gene has CDR1 MNHEY and CDR2 SVGAGI. This CDR3 region has 11 residues. CDR3 sequence reads: CASSSGYEAFF. For the CDR3, the DNA is TGTGCCAGCAGTTCGGGTTACGAAGCTTTCTTT.

This rearrangement joins TRBV7-2 to TRBJ1-6; perhaps TRBD1 as D (6 bases). Looked up from germline, CDR1 is SGHTA and CDR2 is FQGNSA. The length of the CDR3 is 13 residues. Trimming cost V 5 bases and J 6 bases, with 8 bases left between them. CDR3 coding DNA: TGTGCCAGCAGCGTACAGGGTAATTCACCCCTCCACTTT. Residues: CASSVQGNSPLHF. The full variable domain, rest sourced from reference TRBV7-2 and TRBJ1-6, is GAGVSQSPSNKVTEKGKDVELRCDPISGHTALYWYRQSLGQGLEFLIYFQGNSAPDKSGLPSDRFSAERTGGSVSTLTIQRTQQEDSAVYLCASSVQGNSPLHFGNGTRLTVT.

The chain carries TRBV15 and TRBJ2-3; 11 bases fit TRBD2. CDR3 length: 11 residues. Germline V lookup: CDR1 LNHNV, CDR2 YYDKDF (reference sequence). The ends lost 3 bases at V and 14 bases at J; junction bases unmatched: 1. This CDR3 reads CATSSGTSGYF. For the CDR3, the DNA is TGTGCCACCAGCAGCGGGACTAGCGGGTATTTT.

The chain combines TRBV28 with TRBJ1-3; TRBD1 matches 7 bases. Germline V CDR1 and CDR2: MDHEN, SYDVKM. The CDR3 consists of 16 residues. The V segment lost 5 bases and the J segment 3 bases; nucleotides outside the gene matches: 10. The CDR3 DNA is TGTGCCAGCAGTAGAACAGGGGAAGGGTATGGAAACACCATATATTTT. Its protein product is CASSRTGEGYGNTIYF.

The rearrangement joins TRBV3-1 (or the pseudogene TRBV3-2) to TRBJ2-1, with 7 bases matching TRBD1. The V segment lost 2 bases and the J segment 16 bases; nucleotides outside the gene matches: 5. The CDR3 is 11 residues long. Germline V gives CDR1 LGHDT, CDR2 YNNKEL (reference sequence). CDR3 bases: TGTGCCAGCAGCCAAACAGGGGAGAACTTCTTC. The encoded protein is CASSQTGENFF.

V usage is TRBV4-1 and J usage is TRBJ1-3; no clear D. The CDR3 spans 15 residues. Germline V gene sequence: CDR1 MGHRA, CDR2 YSYEKL. V lost 0 bases and J lost 9, with 15 bases in between. The CDR3 sequence is CASSQDLHPGSTIYF. The CDR3 DNA reads as TGCGCCAGCAGCCAAGATCTTCACCCGGGTAGCACCATATATTTT.

The V gene is TRBV5-1, the J gene TRBJ1-2, with TRBD1 identical over 7 bases. The CDR3 loop spans 15 amino acids. Germline lookup yields CDR1 SGHRS and CDR2 YFSETQ. The V segment lost 3 bases and the J segment 7 bases; nucleotides outside the gene matches: 12. DNA for the CDR3: TGCGCCAGCAGCTCGGGACAGCGAAACCCTATTGGCTACACCTTC. Protein sequence: CASSSGQRNPIGYTF.

This clone was seen only once. The genes are TRBV11-3 and TRBJ1-1, with 8 nucleotides matching TRBD1. The CDR3 consists of 16 residues. Germline trimming cut 3 bases from V and 1 base from J; bases unmatched to any gene: 7. Germline assignment: CDR1 SGHNT and CDR2 YENEEA. CDR3 sequence reads: CASSLGPGTGNTEAFF. Written as DNA, the CDR3 is TGTGCCAGCAGCTTGGGACCCGGGACAGGGAACACTGAAGCTTTCTTT.

The V gene is TRBV24-1, the J gene TRBJ1-2, with 10 bases lining up with TRBD1. The germline gives CDR1 KGHDR, CDR2 SFDVKD. The CDR3 spans 15 residues. The V and J ends lost 3 bases and 2 bases, in that order; junction bases with no gene match: 2. The CDR3, as DNA: TGTGCCACCAGTGATACGGGACAGGGGAACTATGGCTACACCTTC. Translation gives CATSDTGQGNYGYTF.

This clone was found a few times. This chain links TRBV19 with TRBJ2-2; weak D call: TRBD2 (5 bases). CDR3 length: 13 amino acids. From germline, CDR1 is LNHDA and CDR2 SQIVND (reference sequence). V shed 5 bases and J shed 7 bases, with 11 bases lying between them. CDR3 bases: TGTGCCAGTAGTGCCGAGAGGGTCGGGGAGCTGTTTTTT. The encoded protein is CASSAERVGELFF.

This CDR3 reads CAISEGEPQPQHF. The CDR3 DNA reads as TGTGCCATCAGTGAGGGGGAGCCCCAGCCCCAGCATTTT. This chain uses TRBV10-3 with TRBJ1-5, with no clear D. Germline V gene sequence: CDR1 ENHRY, CDR2 SYGVKD. CDR3 length equals 13 residues. The V end was cut by 2 bases, the J end by 7 bases, with 9 bases between.

The rearrangement uses TRBV19 and TRBJ2-5; D perhaps matches TRBD2 (5 bases). V dropped 7 bases and J dropped 2 bases, with 14 bases sitting between them. In germline, CDR1 is LNHDA, CDR2 SQIVND (reference sequence). This CDR3 is built from 14 residues. CDR3 sequence reads: CASNAAGRQETQYF. In DNA form, the CDR3 reads TGTGCCAGTAATGCGGCGGGTAGGCAAGAGACCCAGTACTTC. Full variable domain (outside the CDR3, taken from reference TRBV19 and TRBJ2-5): DGGITQSPKYLFRKEGQNVTLSCEQNLNHDAMYWYRQDPGQGLRLIYYSQIVNDFQKGDIAEGYSVSREKKESFPLTVTSAQKNPTAFYLCASNAAGRQETQYFGPGTRLLVL.

The DNA for the CDR3 is TGTGCCAGCAGCTACGCGAGAAGTCTTACTCCCCTCCACTTT. Encoded protein: CASSYARSLTPLHF. The V and J genes are TRBV11-2 and TRBJ1-6; no reliable D call. The V end lost 4 bases, the J end lost 13 bases, and 17 bases lay between the germline ends. This CDR3 spans 14 amino acids. Germline V gene sequence: CDR1 SGHAT, CDR2 FQNNGV.

The chain couples TRBV14 to TRBJ1-2; 8 positions match TRBD1. V dropped 3 bases and J dropped 8; count of bases not matched to a gene: 5. Looked up from germline, CDR1 is SGHDN and CDR2 is FVKESK. CDR3 length: 13 residues. CDR3 coding DNA: TGTGCCAGCAGCCAGGTGACAGGGGCCGGCTACACCTTC. Amino acid sequence: CASSQVTGAGYTF.

This chain uses TRBV19 with TRBJ2-3; a possible D gene is TRBD1 (6 bases). Trimming removed 4 bases at V and 0 bases at J, with 20 bases between. Germline V gene lookup returns CDR1 LNHDA and CDR2 SQIVND (reference sequence). The CDR3 spans 18 residues. CDR3: CASSKNRQAAISTDTQYF. DNA of the CDR3: TGTGCCAGTAGTAAAAACCGACAGGCCGCAATTAGCACAGATACGCAGTATTTT. Looking up the rest from reference TRBV19 and TRBJ2-3 gives the full variable domain: DGGITQSPKYLFRKEGQNVTLSCEQNLNHDAMYWYRQDPGQGLRLIYYSQIVNDFQKGDIAEGYSVSREKKESFPLTVTSAQKNPTAFYLCASSKNRQAAISTDTQYFGPGTRLTVL.

DNA for the CDR3: TGTGCCAGCTCGTGGGGACTAGCGGGGGTCGTGGATACGCAGTATTTT. Translation: CASSWGLAGVVDTQYF. The chain has TRBV6-4 and TRBJ2-3, with 14 bases matching TRBD2. The CDR3 is 16 amino acids. V lost 8 bases and J lost 6; bases outside the gene matches: 10. The germline V gene has CDR1 MRHNA and CDR2 SNTAGT.

V is TRBV6-4 and J is TRBJ2-6; D perhaps matches TRBD1 (6 bases). Trimming cost V 5 bases and J 7 bases, with 12 bases left between them. Looked up from germline, CDR1 is MRHNA and CDR2 is SNTAGT. This CDR3 is 14 amino acids long. CDR3 DNA: TGTGCCAGCAGTCAGGGGCCCGACGCCAACGTCCTGACTTTC. Protein: CASSQGPDANVLTF.

CDR3 region: CASSLTGRYGYTF. The CDR3, as DNA: TGTGCCAGCAGCCTTACAGGCCGCTATGGCTACACCTTC. The genes are TRBV11-2 and TRBJ1-2, with D maybe TRBD1 (5 bases). Trimming pared 5 bases from V and 4 bases from J, leaving 11 bases between. The CDR3 consists of 13 residues. Germline lookup yields CDR1 SGHAT and CDR2 FQNNGV.